A single sample gave rise to the 13 T cell receptor beta chains below, sequenced in a study of blood T cell repertoires in COVID-19. The assay was immunoSEQ multiplex PCR, and TCRdb's table has in-frame clones only and misses some. The data contain more than 85,000 clones, 92% of them seen just once; the ten biggest clones take up around 5.7%. Input material: peripheral blood. These receptors were collected from a man between 65 and 85 years old with acute or convalescent COVID-19.

The chain carries TRBV2 and TRBJ2-7, with a weak D call TRBD1 (5 bases). Trimming took 7 bases from V and 7 from J, leaving 14 bases between them. Germline V CDR1 and CDR2: SNHLY, FYNNEI. This CDR3 has 12 residues. The CDR3, as DNA: TGTGCCAGCAAACCCGGTGCAGGGGAGCAGTACTTC. This gives the protein CASKPGAGEQYF. The whole variable domain, filled in from reference TRBV2 and TRBJ2-7, reads EPEVTQTPSHQVTQMGQEVILRCVPISNHLYFYWYRQILGQKVEFLVSFYNNEISEKSEIFDDQFSVERPDGSNFTLKIRSTKLEDSAMYFCASKPGAGEQYFGPGTRLTVT.

The rearrangement links TRBV28 to TRBJ1-5; a possible D gene is TRBD1 (5 bases). V was clipped by 6 bases and J by 9 bases, with 12 bases between them. This CDR3 has 12 residues. The germline CDR1 and CDR2 sequences are MDHEN and SYDVKM. CDR3 residues: CASRSGRRPQHF. CDR3 in DNA: TGTGCCAGCAGGTCAGGGAGGCGGCCCCAGCATTTT.

The chain couples TRBV6-5 to TRBJ2-1, with 7 bases lining up with TRBD2. Germline assignment: CDR1 MNHEY and CDR2 SVGAGI. V gave up 0 bases and J gave up 1 base; unmatched junction bases: 3. The length of the CDR3 is 16 residues. DNA of the CDR3: TGTGCCAGCAGTTACTCGGGACTACGGTCCTACAATGAGCAGTTCTTC. The encoded protein is CASSYSGLRSYNEQFF.

This chain joins TRBV5-1 and TRBJ2-3, with D unclear. Per germline, CDR1 SGHRS and CDR2 YFSETQ. CDR3 length: 12 amino acids. V lost 0 bases and J 9 bases, leaving 8 bases between the germline ends. The CDR3 sequence is CASSLARETQYF. The CDR3 coding sequence is TGCGCCAGCAGCTTGGCCCGAGAGACGCAGTATTTT.

The chain couples TRBV11-2 to TRBJ1-3, with TRBD1 as a possible D gene (5 bases). The V gene's germline CDR1 is SGHAT and CDR2 FQNNGV. The ends were cut back, 3 bases at V and 2 bases at J, with 5 bases in the middle. CDR3 size: 13 residues. The CDR3 here is CASSLTAGNTIYF. Written as DNA, the CDR3 is TGTGCCAGCAGCTTGACAGCTGGAAACACCATATATTTT. The whole variable domain, filled in from reference TRBV11-2 and TRBJ1-3, reads EAGVAQSPRYKIIEKRQSVAFWCNPISGHATLYWYQQILGQGPKLLIQFQNNGVVDDSQLPKDRFSAERLKGVDSTLKIQPAKLEDSAVYLCASSLTAGNTIYFGEGSWLTVV.

The CDR3 spells CSARDRGSAFF. CDR3 sequence (DNA): TGCAGTGCTAGGGACAGGGGATCGGCTTTCTTT. V usage is TRBV20-1 and J usage is TRBJ1-1; 9 bases agree with TRBD1. The CDR3 has 11 residues. The V gene's germline CDR1 is DFQATT and CDR2 SNEGSKA (reference sequence). With V trimmed by 3 bases and J by 11 bases, 4 bases remained unmatched.

V and J are TRBV29-1 and TRBJ1-2, with 8 bases lining up with TRBD1. Germline V gene lookup returns CDR1 SQVTM and CDR2 ANQGSEA. The CDR3 extends over 12 amino acids. Trimming removed 3 bases from V and 7 bases from J; junction bases left unmatched: 4. CDR3 in DNA: TGCAGCGTTGAGGCAGGGGGCATTGGCTACACCTTC. Its translation: CSVEAGGIGYTF.

In this sample, this clone turned up once. The genes are TRBV29-1 and TRBJ1-1; tentative D call: TRBD1 (6 bases). CDR1 and CDR2 from the germline V gene are SQVTM and ANQGSEA. This CDR3 has 13 amino acids. Trimming took 6 bases from V and 3 from J, leaving 14 bases between them. The chain's CDR3 is CSVLPQGDTEAFF. The CDR3, as DNA: TGCAGCGTCCTCCCACAGGGCGACACTGAAGCTTTCTTT.

This clone came up once. The chain combines TRBV13 with TRBJ1-6, with 8 bases that match TRBD1. CDR1 is PRHDT, CDR2 FYEKMQ, per germline (reference sequence). V trimming: 5 bases; J trimming: 5 bases; junction bases outside the gene matches: 5. The CDR3 loop spans 15 amino acids. In DNA form, the CDR3 reads TGTGCCAGCAGCCTGGGGACAGGAAATAATTCACCCCTCCACTTT. Translating it yields CASSLGTGNNSPLHF.

The rearrangement uses TRBV6-2 or TRBV6-3 and TRBJ2-7; D is possibly TRBD2 (5 bases). Germline CDR1 is MNHEY and CDR2 is SVGEGT. The CDR3 has 16 amino acids. V was shortened by 0 bases and J by 0 bases, with 12 bases between the two germline ends. The CDR3 is CASSYSNGGLSYEQYF. The CDR3 nucleotides read TGTGCCAGCAGTTACTCAAATGGAGGCCTCTCCTACGAGCAGTACTTC.

This chain joins TRBV18 and TRBJ1-2, with a tentative D call TRBD1 (6 bases). The CDR3 length is 15 residues. Germline CDR1 is KGHSH and CDR2 is LQKENI. V was trimmed by 3 bases and J by 4 bases, leaving 15 bases between them. The CDR3, as DNA: TGTGCCAGCTCACCTCGGACAGCGGGAACCTATGGCTACACCTTC. Its translation: CASSPRTAGTYGYTF.

This sequence joins TRBV6-5 and TRBJ2-7; 15 bases fit TRBD2. CDR1 MNHEY and CDR2 SVGAGI come from the germline V gene. After removal of 6 bases from V and 6 bases from J, the junction contained 3 bases not matched to a gene. The CDR3 has 14 amino acids. The DNA for the CDR3 is TGTGCCAGCAGCGGACTAGCGGGGGGGCCCGAGCAGTACTTC. It is translated as CASSGLAGGPEQYF.

This sequence joins TRBV11-2 and TRBJ2-1; D possibly corresponds to TRBD2 (6 bases). The CDR3 totals 14 residues. The germline V gene has CDR1 SGHAT and CDR2 FQNNGV. With 5 bases removed from V and 4 bases from J, the gap between germline ends came to 12 bases. The chain's CDR3 is CASSPGLFYNEQFF. CDR3 sequence (DNA): TGTGCCAGCAGCCCGGGACTCTTTTACAATGAGCAGTTCTTC.